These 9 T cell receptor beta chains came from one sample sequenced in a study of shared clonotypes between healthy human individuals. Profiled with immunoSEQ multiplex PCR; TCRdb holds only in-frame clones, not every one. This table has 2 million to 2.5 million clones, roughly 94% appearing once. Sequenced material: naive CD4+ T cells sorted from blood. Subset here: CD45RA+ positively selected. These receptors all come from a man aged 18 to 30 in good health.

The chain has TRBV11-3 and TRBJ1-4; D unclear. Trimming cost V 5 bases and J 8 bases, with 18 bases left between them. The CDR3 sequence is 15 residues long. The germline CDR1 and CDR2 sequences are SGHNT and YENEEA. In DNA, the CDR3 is TGTGCCAGCAGCCCCCGGGCGGACGGGGAGGAAAAACTGTTTTTT. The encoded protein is CASSPRADGEEKLFF.

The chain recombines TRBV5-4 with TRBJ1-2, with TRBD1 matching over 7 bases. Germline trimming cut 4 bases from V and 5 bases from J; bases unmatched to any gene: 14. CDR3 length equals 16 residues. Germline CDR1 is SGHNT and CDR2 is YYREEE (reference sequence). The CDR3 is CASSPGGGDSIYGYTF. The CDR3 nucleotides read TGTGCCAGCAGCCCGGGGGGAGGGGACAGCATATATGGCTACACCTTC.

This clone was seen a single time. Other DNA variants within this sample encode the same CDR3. The CDR3 here is CASSLVAGVTYEQYF. The DNA of the CDR3 is TGTGCCAGCAGCTTAGTCGCGGGAGTAACTTACGAGCAGTACTTC. V and J are TRBV11-2 and TRBJ2-7, with TRBD2 matching over 7 bases. V shed 1 base and J 4 bases; nucleotides not matched to a gene: 7. Germline CDR1 SGHAT, CDR2 FQNNGV. The CDR3 covers 15 residues.

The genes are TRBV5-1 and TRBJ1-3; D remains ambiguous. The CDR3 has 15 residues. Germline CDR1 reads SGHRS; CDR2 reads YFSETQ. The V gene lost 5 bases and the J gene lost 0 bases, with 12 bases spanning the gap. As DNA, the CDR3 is TGCGCCAGCAGGGAGACTACAAGCTCTGGAAACACCATATATTTT. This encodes CASRETTSSGNTIYF.

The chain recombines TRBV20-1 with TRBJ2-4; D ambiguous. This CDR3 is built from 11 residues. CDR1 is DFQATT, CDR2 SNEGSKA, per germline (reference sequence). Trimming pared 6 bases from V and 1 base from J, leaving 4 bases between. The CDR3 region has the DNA TGCAGTGCCGAGGCCAAAAACATTCAGTACTTC. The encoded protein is CSAEAKNIQYF.

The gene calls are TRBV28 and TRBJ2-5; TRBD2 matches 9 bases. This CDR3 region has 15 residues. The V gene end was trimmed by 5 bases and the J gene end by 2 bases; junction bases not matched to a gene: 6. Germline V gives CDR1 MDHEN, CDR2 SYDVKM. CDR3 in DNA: TGTGCCAGCAGTATAGCGGGGGCCCAACAAGAGACCCAGTACTTC. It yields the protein CASSIAGAQQETQYF. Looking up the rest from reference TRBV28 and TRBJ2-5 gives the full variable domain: DVKVTQSSRYLVKRTGEKVFLECVQDMDHENMFWYRQDPGLGLRLIYFSYDVKMKEKGDIPEGYSVSREKKERFSLILESASTNQTSMYLCASSIAGAQQETQYFGPGTRLLVL.

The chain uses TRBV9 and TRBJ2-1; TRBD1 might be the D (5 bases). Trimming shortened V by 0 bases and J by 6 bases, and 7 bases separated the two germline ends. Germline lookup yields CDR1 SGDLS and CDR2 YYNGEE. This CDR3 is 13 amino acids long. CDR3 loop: CASSVGQSNEQFF. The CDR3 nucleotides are TGTGCCAGCAGCGTAGGACAGAGCAATGAGCAGTTCTTC.

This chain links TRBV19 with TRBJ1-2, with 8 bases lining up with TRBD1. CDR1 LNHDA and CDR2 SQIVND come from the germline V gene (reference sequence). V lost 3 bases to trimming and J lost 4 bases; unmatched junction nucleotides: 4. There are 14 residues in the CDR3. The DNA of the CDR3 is TGTGCCAGTAGTATCGGGACAGGAAGCTATGGCTACACCTTC. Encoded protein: CASSIGTGSYGYTF.

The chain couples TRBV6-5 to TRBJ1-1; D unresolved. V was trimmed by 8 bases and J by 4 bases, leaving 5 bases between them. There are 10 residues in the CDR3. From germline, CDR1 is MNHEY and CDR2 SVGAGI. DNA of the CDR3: TGTGCCAGCTCGGGCACTGAAGCTTTCTTT. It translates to CASSGTEAFF.